Shown below are 32 T cell receptor beta chains from a single sample sequenced in a study of PD-L1 blockade in urothelial cancer. Documented time point: pretreatment peripheral blood. Some clones are missing from TCRdb's copy, which holds only in-frame ones; the method was immunoSEQ multiplex PCR. The top ten clones hold 5.7% of a sample with more than 55,000 clones, roughly 81% of them seen once. Here the sequenced sample was PBMCs, taken around atezolizumab (anti-PD-L1) treatment. Every receptor here comes from a man aged 70-80 years with urothelial cancer.

This clone was recorded once. The V call is TRBV5-1, the J call TRBJ2-7; no firm D call. CDR3 length: 15 amino acids. Trimming removed 3 bases from V and 2 bases from J, with 15 bases in between. Looked up from germline, CDR1 is SGHRS and CDR2 is YFSETQ. CDR3 nucleotides: TGCGCCAGCAGCTCAAGGCAAGGCGGTACCTACGAGCAGTACTTC. Translated: CASSSRQGGTYEQYF.

The chain uses TRBV30 and TRBJ1-1; the match to TRBD1 covers 7 bases. Germline V gene lookup returns CDR1 GTSNPN and CDR2 SVGIG (reference sequence). The CDR3 has 13 residues. With V trimmed by 7 bases and J by 0 bases, 5 bases remained unmatched. The chain's CDR3 is CASDTGVNTEAFF. Here the CDR3 DNA reads TGTGCCTCCGATACAGGGGTGAACACTGAAGCTTTCTTT.

This clone was picked up one time. V is TRBV5-6 and J is TRBJ2-2; 7 bases are a match to TRBD2. V lost 3 bases to trimming and J lost 4 bases; unmatched junction nucleotides: 6. Germline V gene data show CDR1 as SGHDT and CDR2 as YYEEEE. This CDR3 contains 15 residues. In nucleotides, the CDR3 is TGTGCCAGCAGCTCGACTAGCCTCGTCACCGGGGAGCTGTTTTTT. Protein product: CASSSTSLVTGELFF.

The V gene is TRBV19, the J gene TRBJ1-2, with TRBD1 identical over 8 bases. From germline, CDR1 is LNHDA and CDR2 SQIVND (reference sequence). This CDR3 is 15 amino acids long. Trimming removed 4 bases from V and 6 bases from J; junction bases left unmatched: 10. DNA for the CDR3: TGTGCCAGTAGTAGACAGCAGGGGGCTCGCCATGGCTACACCTTC. Amino acid sequence: CASSRQQGARHGYTF.

This clone was observed a few times. The chain couples TRBV5-6 to TRBJ2-1, with 7 bases that match TRBD2. Unmatched junction bases numbered 12, after V lost 1 base and J lost 2 bases. Germline V gene sequence: CDR1 SGHDT, CDR2 YYEEEE. CDR3 size: 18 residues. The CDR3 is CASSLWGRDYKPYNEQFF. The CDR3 DNA follows: TGTGCCAGCAGCTTGTGGGGGAGGGACTACAAGCCCTACAATGAGCAGTTCTTC.

V gene TRBV6-6 combines with J gene TRBJ2-5; the D is unclear. This CDR3 comprises 13 residues. Trimming shortened V by 6 bases and J by 4 bases, and 12 bases separated the two germline ends. Per the germline V gene, CDR1 is MNHNY and CDR2 is SVGAGI (reference sequence). The CDR3 sequence: CASRGAPGETQYF. CDR3 sequence (DNA): TGTGCCAGCAGGGGCGCGCCTGGAGAGACCCAGTACTTC.

For the CDR3, the DNA is TGTGCCAGCAGCGTAGACCTGGGACAGGAGAAAAACATTCAGTACTTC. It codes for CASSVDLGQEKNIQYF. The chain recombines TRBV9 with TRBJ2-4; 8 positions agree with TRBD1. The germline gives CDR1 SGDLS, CDR2 YYNGEE. V shed 0 bases, J shed 4 bases, and the junction held 6 bases outside the gene matches. There are 16 residues in the CDR3.

The sample holds a few counts of this clone. The chain is built from TRBV2 and TRBJ1-1; D might be TRBD1 (5 bases). CDR3 length: 13 amino acids. Germline CDR1 and CDR2: SNHLY and FYNNEI. The ends were cut back, 6 bases at V and 2 bases at J, with 10 bases in the middle. CDR3 residues: CASSWGSNTEAFF. CDR3 nucleotide sequence: TGTGCCAGCAGCTGGGGCAGCAACACTGAAGCTTTCTTT.

The V gene is TRBV19, the J gene TRBJ1-1; D may be TRBD1 (6 bases). Germline CDR1 and CDR2: LNHDA and SQIVND (reference sequence). Trimming took off 4 bases at V and 0 bases at J, with 9 bases between the two ends. The CDR3 covers 14 residues. The DNA of the CDR3 is TGTGCCAGTAGTAACAGGGATTTGAACACTGAAGCTTTCTTT. Protein sequence: CASSNRDLNTEAFF.

The V call is TRBV4-1, the J call TRBJ2-7, with 11 bases aligning to TRBD2. There are 14 residues in the CDR3. Germline CDR1 reads MGHRA; CDR2 reads YSYEKL. The trim removed 4 bases at V and 3 bases at J, leaving 2 bases unmatched. The DNA of the CDR3 is TGCGCCAGCAGCCTAGCGGGAGGGGACTACGAGCAGTACTTC. Its translation: CASSLAGGDYEQYF.

V and J are TRBV15 and TRBJ1-2; possible D gene TRBD1, 6 bases. The CDR3 is 15 amino acids. From germline, CDR1 is LNHNV and CDR2 YYDKDF (reference sequence). The V gene lost 2 bases and the J gene lost 3 bases, with 13 bases spanning the gap. CDR3 nucleotides: TGTGCCACCAGCAGATCCCGGGGGGCGGACTATGGCTACACCTTC. It yields the protein CATSRSRGADYGYTF.

The chain is built from TRBV7-2 and TRBJ2-7; possible D gene TRBD1, 5 bases. The V gene's germline CDR1 is SGHTA and CDR2 FQGNSA. The CDR3 spans 13 residues. Trimming shortened V by 4 bases and J by 4 bases, and 11 bases separated the two germline ends. This CDR3 is CASSSTQGYEQYF. In DNA, the CDR3 is TGTGCCAGCAGCTCCACCCAGGGATACGAGCAGTACTTC. Based on the CDR3 plus reference TRBV7-2 and TRBJ2-7, the full variable domain is GAGVSQSPSNKVTEKGKDVELRCDPISGHTALYWYRQSLGQGLEFLIYFQGNSAPDKSGLPSDRFSAERTGGSVSTLTIQRTQQEDSAVYLCASSSTQGYEQYFGPGTRLTVT.

The CDR3 protein is CASSQTGVEQYF. DNA of the CDR3: TGTGCCAGCAGCCAAACAGGGGTCGAGCAGTACTTC. This chain uses TRBV11-3 with TRBJ2-7; TRBD1 aligns across 7 bases. Germline CDR1 SGHNT, CDR2 YENEEA. Trimming took 5 bases from V and 6 from J; bases not matched to a gene: 4. This CDR3 is built from 12 residues.

V is TRBV18 and J is TRBJ1-1; no reliable D call. V lost 0 bases to trimming and J lost 2 bases, with 4 bases between them. This CDR3 is built from 13 residues. The germline V gene has CDR1 KGHSH and CDR2 LQKENI. CDR3 sequence: CASSPPRNTEAFF. CDR3 sequence (DNA): TGTGCCAGCTCACCACCGCGAAACACTGAAGCTTTCTTT.

The chain is built from TRBV6-5 and TRBJ1-1; 8 bases are a match to TRBD1. The germline V gene has CDR1 MNHEY and CDR2 SVGAGI. With 5 bases clipped from V and 2 bases from J, the junction kept 4 bases outside the gene matches. The CDR3 length is 14 residues. The CDR3 region is CASSGQGFNTEAFF. The CDR3 bases are TGTGCCAGCAGTGGACAGGGCTTCAACACTGAAGCTTTCTTT.

The chain has TRBV6-1 and TRBJ2-7; TRBD1 is a possible D gene (6 bases). Trimming removed 2 bases at V and 2 bases at J, with 7 bases between. This CDR3 is 13 amino acids long. Looked up from germline, CDR1 is MNHNS and CDR2 is SASEGT. The CDR3 DNA follows: TGTGCCAGCAGTGAAAGACAGGCCTACGAGCAGTACTTC. Amino acid sequence: CASSERQAYEQYF.

The V call is TRBV11-3, the J call TRBJ1-3, with unresolved D. Germline assignment: CDR1 SGHNT and CDR2 YENEEA. There are 16 residues in the CDR3. V lost 1 base, J lost 0 bases, and 10 bases lay in between. CDR3 in amino acids: CASSLGGGDSGNTIYF. CDR3 sequence (DNA): TGTGCCAGCAGCTTAGGTGGCGGGGACTCTGGAAACACCATATATTTT.

The rearrangement uses TRBV4-2 and TRBJ2-7; TRBD1 might be the D (5 bases). CDR1 and CDR2 (germline): LGHNA, YNFKEQ. This CDR3 has 16 residues. The V end lost 0 bases, the J end lost 3 bases, and 15 bases lay between the germline ends. In DNA, the CDR3 is TGTGCCAGCAGCCAAGAGCCGGCAGGGCGTAACTACGAGCAGTACTTC. Its protein is CASSQEPAGRNYEQYF.

A remark on this clone: Other DNA sequences of this sample code for an identical CDR3. This rearrangement joins TRBV4-1 to TRBJ1-4; 8 bases map to TRBD1. Looked up from germline, CDR1 is MGHRA and CDR2 is YSYEKL. This CDR3 is built from 15 residues. Trimming took 4 bases from V and 3 from J; bases not matched to a gene: 4. The chain's CDR3 is CASSPQGAANEKLFF. The CDR3 DNA reads as TGCGCCAGCAGCCCTCAGGGGGCAGCTAATGAAAAACTGTTTTTT.

The V call is TRBV2, the J call TRBJ2-1; 8 bases map to TRBD1. CDR1 and CDR2 from the germline V gene are SNHLY and FYNNEI. With V trimmed by 8 bases and J by 6 bases, 12 bases remained unmatched. This CDR3 has 15 residues. The CDR3 loop is CASLPDRAGGNEQFF. The CDR3 DNA reads as TGTGCCAGCCTACCGGACAGGGCTGGAGGCAATGAGCAGTTCTTC.

V and J are TRBV19 and TRBJ1-2, with 8 bases fitting TRBD1. This CDR3 has 13 residues. With V trimmed by 10 bases and J by 3 bases, 7 bases remained unmatched. The germline V gene encodes CDR1 LNHDA and CDR2 SQIVND (reference sequence). CDR3 protein: CATNRGDDYGYTF. The CDR3 bases are TGTGCCACCAACAGGGGGGACGACTATGGCTACACCTTC.

The CDR3 spells CASSIAWRGWGETQYF. In DNA, the CDR3 is TGTGCCAGTAGTATAGCTTGGAGGGGTTGGGGAGAGACCCAGTACTTC. This chain connects TRBV19 to TRBJ2-5; possible D gene TRBD2, 6 bases. The CDR3 has 16 residues. The germline V gene encodes CDR1 LNHDA and CDR2 SQIVND (reference sequence). Trimming pared 1 base from V and 4 bases from J, leaving 16 bases between.

The chain joins TRBV2 to TRBJ2-2; D may be TRBD1 (6 bases). This CDR3 is built from 16 residues. The germline gives CDR1 SNHLY, CDR2 FYNNEI. Trimming removed 4 bases at V and 5 bases at J, with 17 bases between. This chain's CDR3 is CASSVGQGRKTGELFF. CDR3 nucleotides: TGTGCCAGCAGTGTAGGTCAGGGGAGAAAAACCGGGGAGCTGTTTTTT.

The genes are TRBV7-8 and TRBJ1-1; possibly TRBD1 for D (5 bases). Germline V gives CDR1 SGHVS, CDR2 FQNEAQ. The V gene lost 5 bases and the J gene lost 4 bases, with 17 bases spanning the gap. This CDR3 contains 15 residues. As DNA, the CDR3 is TGTGCCAGCAGCGTTGACAGCTACGGCGGCACTGAAGCTTTCTTT. Protein: CASSVDSYGGTEAFF.

The chain has TRBV5-1 and TRBJ2-7; 8 nucleotides line up with TRBD1. V trimming: 0 bases; J trimming: 5 bases; junction bases outside the gene matches: 4. Germline-derived CDR1 and CDR2 are SGHRS and YFSETQ. The length of the CDR3 is 14 residues. CDR3 sequence: CASSLAGTGDEQYF. The CDR3 region has the DNA TGCGCCAGCAGCTTGGCAGGGACAGGTGACGAGCAGTACTTC.

The chain recombines TRBV5-6 with TRBJ2-2, with a possible D match to TRBD2 (6 bases). CDR3 size: 15 residues. Germline CDR1 reads SGHDT; CDR2 reads YYEEEE. V was pared by 0 bases and J by 6 bases, with 12 bases between. The CDR3 reads CASSLGTGGAGELFF. The DNA of the CDR3 is TGTGCCAGCAGCTTGGGTACCGGAGGGGCCGGGGAGCTGTTTTTT.

This clone was observed a few times. The chain is built from TRBV4-3 and TRBJ2-3, with D perhaps matching TRBD2 (5 bases). Germline lookup yields CDR1 LGHNA and CDR2 YSLEER. Deletions cut 1 base from V and 12 bases from J, with 11 bases between. CDR3 length: 12 residues. The CDR3 sequence is CASSQVEGPQYF. DNA of the CDR3: TGCGCCAGCAGCCAAGTTGAGGGTCCTCAGTATTTT.

V usage is TRBV6-5 and J usage is TRBJ2-1; TRBD2 matches at 8 bases. V lost 2 bases to trimming and J lost 9 bases; unmatched junction nucleotides: 9. CDR1 is MNHEY and CDR2 is SVGAGI in the germline V gene. The CDR3 contains 15 residues. CDR3 sequence reads: CASSYKTSGEVEQFF. For the CDR3, the DNA is TGTGCCAGCAGTTACAAAACTAGCGGAGAGGTTGAGCAGTTCTTC.

V is TRBV9 and J is TRBJ1-1; no firm D call. Germline V gene sequence: CDR1 SGDLS, CDR2 YYNGEE. The V end lost 0 bases, the J end lost 0 bases, and 6 bases lay between the germline ends. The CDR3 is made up of 14 amino acids. In nucleotides, the CDR3 is TGTGCCAGCAGCGTAGACAGTATGAACACTGAAGCTTTCTTT. Protein: CASSVDSMNTEAFF. The full variable domain, completed using reference TRBV9 and TRBJ1-1, is DSGVTQTPKHLITATGQRVTLRCSPRSGDLSVYWYQQSLDQGLQFLIQYYNGEERAKGNILERFSAQQFPDLHSELNLSSLELGDSALYFCASSVDSMNTEAFFGQGTRLTVV.

DNA for the CDR3: TGTGCCACTACCAAGGCTGGGGGCCCGGATAATTCACCCCTCCACTTT. Translation: CATTKAGGPDNSPLHF. The chain carries TRBV19 and TRBJ1-6; a possible D gene is TRBD1 (6 bases). Germline-derived CDR1 and CDR2 are LNHDA and SQIVND (reference sequence). This CDR3 region has 16 residues. V was clipped by 10 bases and J by 5 bases, with 21 bases between them.

The J gene is TRBJ2-7, the V gene TRBV5-1; D gene ambiguous. The CDR3 is made up of 12 amino acids. Germline CDR1 is SGHRS and CDR2 is YFSETQ. V was cut by 5 bases and J by 7 bases, with 13 bases left in between. CDR3 amino acids: CASSYALGEQYF. CDR3 DNA sequence: TGCGCCAGCAGTTATGCCCTCGGGGAGCAGTACTTC.

In this sample, this clone turned up a few times. The CDR3 protein is CSGGGGYDTEAFF. The CDR3 DNA sequence: TGCAGCGGAGGGGGGGGTTACGACACTGAAGCTTTCTTT. The chain recombines TRBV29-1 with TRBJ1-1; tentatively, D is TRBD1 (6 bases). V was pared by 7 bases and J by 3 bases, with 15 bases between. This CDR3 spans 13 amino acids. The germline V gene encodes CDR1 SQVTM and CDR2 ANQGSEA. Looking up the rest from reference TRBV29-1 and TRBJ1-1 gives the full variable domain: SAVISQKPSRDICQRGTSLTIQCQVDSQVTMMFWYRQQPGQSLTLIATANQGSEATYESGFVIDKFPISRPNLTFSTLTVSNMSPEDSSIYLCSGGGGYDTEAFFGQGTRLTVV.